This TCR beta chain was sequenced during a study of T-cell memory formation after mild COVID-19. Constant-segment primers and 5'RACE yielded cDNA libraries for TCR alpha and TCR beta, each carrying sample barcodes and UMIs. Using its own MiXCR run on the 5' RACE reads, TCRdb lists one record per CDR3 protein. This table has 550,000 to 650,000 distinct CDR3 sequences, 17% appearing once. Regarding the study as a whole: Clones that contracted from day 15 to 85 had balanced CD4/CD8; later expanders were CD4+ biased. Cross-reactive memory seemingly joined, as some responding clones were found in pre-infection memory. CD8+ contracting clones occupied EMRA, while CD4+ ones occupied mainly CM and EM.

Of note for this clonotype: The antigen is undetermined.

Sequences were obtained from PBMCs or a T cell subset sorted from them (not recorded which). This TCR came from an adult woman who had mild COVID-19 (a few samples of this study predate the infection). Cell type and time point are not known.

CDR3 sequence reads: CASSPTQGIGQETQYF. The CDR3 region has the DNA TGTGCCAGCAGCCCAACGCAGGGTATTGGACAAGAGACCCAGTACTTC. This sequence joins TRBV12-3 or TRBV12-4 and TRBJ2-5; possibly TRBD1 for D (5 bases). The CDR3 totals 16 residues. V dropped 6 bases and J dropped 2 bases, with 19 bases sitting between them.